The present T cell receptor (beta chain) was sequenced within a study of siplizumab effects on memory and regulatory T cells. Study-level findings and limits: A minor fraction of alloreactive clones, and no more, mapped to unstimulated subsets.

TEMRA, effector memory, memory and naive subsets, all unstimulated, were sequenced in a few donor pairs. Trimming at V came to 4 bases and at J to 8 bases, leaving 4 bases not matched to a gene. CDR1 is MNHEY, CDR2 SVGAGI, per germline. The CDR3 consists of 12 residues. Comment on this clone: Antigen: not known.

Generated by immunoSEQ multiplex PCR, the TCRdb table keeps only in-frame clones and is missing some. The data hold about 56,000 clones, with around 97% observed a single time. The V call is TRBV6-5, the J call TRBJ1-2, with 7 bases identical to TRBD1. The sample comprised naive CD8+ T cells sorted from blood. The sequence derives from a human donor in good health. CDR3 residues: CASSSTGDGYTF. CDR3 coding DNA: TGTGCCAGCAGTTCAACAGGGGACGGCTACACCTTC.